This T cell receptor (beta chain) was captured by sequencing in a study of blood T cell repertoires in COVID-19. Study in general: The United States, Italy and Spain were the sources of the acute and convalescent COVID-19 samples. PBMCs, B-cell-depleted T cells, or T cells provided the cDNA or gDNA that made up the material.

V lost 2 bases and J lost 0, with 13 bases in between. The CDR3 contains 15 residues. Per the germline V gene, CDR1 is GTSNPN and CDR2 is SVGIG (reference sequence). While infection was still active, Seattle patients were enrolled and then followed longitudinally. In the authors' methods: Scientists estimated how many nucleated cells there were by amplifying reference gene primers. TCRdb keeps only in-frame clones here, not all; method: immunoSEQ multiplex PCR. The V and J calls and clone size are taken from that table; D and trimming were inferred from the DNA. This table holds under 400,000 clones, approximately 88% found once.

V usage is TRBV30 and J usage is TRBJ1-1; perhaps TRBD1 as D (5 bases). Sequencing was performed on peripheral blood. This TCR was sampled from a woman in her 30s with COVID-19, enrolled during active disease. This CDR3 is CAWSNIRQLNTEAFF. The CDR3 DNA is TGTGCCTGGAGTAACATAAGACAGTTGAACACTGAAGCTTTCTTT.